The sequence of this T cell receptor beta chain was determined in a study of cytomegalovirus exposure and HLA in healthy donors. Study as a whole: Among the 350 to 500 donors who were genotyped, roughly 76% fell in the genetic ancestry cluster that is associated with self-reported Caucasian donors. Study-wide findings and caveats: The authors later found TCR association rates varying by HLA locus, with DRB1 most and HLA-C fewest. Among CMV-associated TCR beta chains, most appeared HLA-restricted in a later analysis. Researchers catalogued about 150 TCR beta chains as cytomegalovirus-associated.

Germline V gene lookup returns CDR1 SQVTM and CDR2 ANQGSEA. The CDR3 length is 14 residues. Trimming cost V 6 bases and J 5 bases; bases outside gene matches: 11. The PCR had 60 Vbeta and 13 Jbeta primers. Profiled with immunoSEQ multiplex PCR; TCRdb holds only in-frame clones, not every one. The table has 95,000 or so clones, 70% seen once; the top ten hold more than 13%. With respect to this clone: Its antigen is undetermined.

This clonotype was obtained from a woman aged 50 to 60 in good health and CMV-seropositive. J is TRBJ2-7 and V is TRBV29-1; the match to TRBD1 covers 9 bases. The sequenced material came from PBMCs. CDR3 in DNA: TGCAGCGTGTCCGGGACAGGGTACAAGAACGAGCAGTACTTC. Protein product: CSVSGTGYKNEQYF.